This T cell receptor beta chain was observed in a study of T cell responses to AZD1222 COVID-19 vaccine. Study summary: Whether given at about 4 or about 12 weeks, second doses were pooled.

On this clone itself: Its target is not known.

Study conclusions and caveats: Spike was spanned by vaccine-associated CD4 TCRs, with dominance at 160-218 and 743-854.

Sequencing was performed with immunoSEQ multiplex PCR; in TCRdb, only in-frame clones are kept and a portion is missing. This sample has 200,000 or so clones; 90% to 95% occur once, and the top ten carry 7.5% to 10%. The source is an adult in good health. The specimen comprised peripheral blood, sampled on day 0 of AZD1222 vaccination.

CDR3 amino acids: CASSGGLAVYEQYF. The CDR3, as DNA: TGTGCCAGCAGCGGGGGACTAGCGGTTTACGAGCAGTACTTC. This chain uses TRBV7-2 with TRBJ2-7, with TRBD2 matching 11 bases. V shed 5 bases and J 4 bases; nucleotides not matched to a gene: 4. This CDR3 contains 14 residues. Germline values: CDR1 SGHTA, CDR2 FQGNSA.